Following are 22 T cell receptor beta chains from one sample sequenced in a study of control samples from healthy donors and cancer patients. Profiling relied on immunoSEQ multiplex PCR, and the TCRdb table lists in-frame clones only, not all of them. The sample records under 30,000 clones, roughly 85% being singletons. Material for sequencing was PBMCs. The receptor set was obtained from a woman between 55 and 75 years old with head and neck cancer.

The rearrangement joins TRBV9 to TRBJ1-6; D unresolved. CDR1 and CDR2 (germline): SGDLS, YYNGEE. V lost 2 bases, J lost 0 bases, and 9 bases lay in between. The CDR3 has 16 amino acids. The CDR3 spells CASSVSASSYNSPLHF. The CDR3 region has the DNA TGTGCCAGCAGCGTCTCCGCAAGCTCCTATAATTCACCCCTCCACTTT.

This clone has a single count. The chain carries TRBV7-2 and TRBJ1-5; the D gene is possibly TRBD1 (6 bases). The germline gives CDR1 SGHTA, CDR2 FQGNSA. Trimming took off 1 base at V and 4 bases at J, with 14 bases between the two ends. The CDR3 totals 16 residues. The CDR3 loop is CASSLGWRGANQPQHF. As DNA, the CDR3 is TGTGCCAGCAGCTTAGGATGGCGGGGGGCGAATCAGCCCCAGCATTTT.

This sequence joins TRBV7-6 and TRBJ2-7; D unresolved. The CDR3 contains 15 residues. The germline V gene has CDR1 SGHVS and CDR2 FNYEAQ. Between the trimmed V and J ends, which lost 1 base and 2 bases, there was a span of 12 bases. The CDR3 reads CASSLDLGFTYEQYF. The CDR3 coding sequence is TGTGCCAGCAGCTTAGACTTGGGATTCACCTACGAGCAGTACTTC.

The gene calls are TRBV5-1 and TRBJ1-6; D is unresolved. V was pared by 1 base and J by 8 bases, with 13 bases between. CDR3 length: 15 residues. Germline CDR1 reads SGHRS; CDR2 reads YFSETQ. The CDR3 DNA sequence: TGCGCCAGCAGCTTGTTATCGACGGCGGATTCACCCCTCCACTTT. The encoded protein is CASSLLSTADSPLHF.

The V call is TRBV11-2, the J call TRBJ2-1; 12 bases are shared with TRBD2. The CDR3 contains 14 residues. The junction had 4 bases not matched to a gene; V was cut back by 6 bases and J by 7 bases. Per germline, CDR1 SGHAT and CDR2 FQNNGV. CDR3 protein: CASRTSGSRNEQFF. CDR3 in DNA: TGTGCCAGCAGGACTAGCGGGAGTAGAAATGAGCAGTTCTTC.

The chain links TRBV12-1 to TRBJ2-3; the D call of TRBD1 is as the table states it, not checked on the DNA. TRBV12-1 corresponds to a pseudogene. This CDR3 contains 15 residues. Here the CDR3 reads CASSPRDRAPDTQYF. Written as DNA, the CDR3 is TGTGCCAGCAGCCCTCGAGACAGGGCCCCAGATACGCAGTATTTT.

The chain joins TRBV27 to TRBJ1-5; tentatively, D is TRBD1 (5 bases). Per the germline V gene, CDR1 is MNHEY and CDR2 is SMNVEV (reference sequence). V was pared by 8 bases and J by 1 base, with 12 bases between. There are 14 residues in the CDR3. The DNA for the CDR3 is TGTGCCAGCGGCGGGGGGTTGAGCAATCAGCCCCAGCATTTT. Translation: CASGGGLSNQPQHF.

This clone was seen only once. This CDR3 is CASRTQGNSPLHF. CDR3 bases: TGTGCCAGCAGAACACAGGGGAATTCACCCCTCCACTTT. This sequence joins TRBV5-4 and TRBJ1-6; 7 nucleotides line up with TRBD1. Trimming cost V 5 bases and J 7 bases; bases outside gene matches: 3. Germline CDR1 reads SGHNT; CDR2 reads YYREEE (reference sequence). The CDR3 runs to 13 residues.

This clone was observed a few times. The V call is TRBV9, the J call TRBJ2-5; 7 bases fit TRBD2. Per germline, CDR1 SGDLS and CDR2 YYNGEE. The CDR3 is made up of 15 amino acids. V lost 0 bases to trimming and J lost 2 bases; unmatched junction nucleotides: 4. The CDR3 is CASSVVQGGQETQYF. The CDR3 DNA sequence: TGTGCCAGCAGCGTAGTCCAGGGAGGGCAAGAGACCCAGTACTTC.

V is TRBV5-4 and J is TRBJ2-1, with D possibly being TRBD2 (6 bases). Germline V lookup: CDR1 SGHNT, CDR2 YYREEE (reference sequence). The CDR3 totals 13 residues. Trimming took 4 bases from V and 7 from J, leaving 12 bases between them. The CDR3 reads CASSKLARNEQFF. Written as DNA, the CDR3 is TGTGCCAGCAGCAAACTAGCCCGGAATGAGCAGTTCTTC.

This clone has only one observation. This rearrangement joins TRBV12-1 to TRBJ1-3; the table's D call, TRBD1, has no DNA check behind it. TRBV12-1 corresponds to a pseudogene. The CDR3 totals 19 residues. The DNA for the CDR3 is TGTGCCAGCAGTCTTTGCCCGGGACACCCAATCATCTCTGGAAACACCATATATTTT. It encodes CASSLCPGHPIISGNTIYF.

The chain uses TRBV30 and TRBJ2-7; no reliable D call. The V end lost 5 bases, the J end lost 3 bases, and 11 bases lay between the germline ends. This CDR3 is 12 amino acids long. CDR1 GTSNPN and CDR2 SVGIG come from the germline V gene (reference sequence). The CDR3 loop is CAWGRDYYEQYF. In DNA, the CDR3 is TGTGCCTGGGGGCGAGATTACTACGAGCAGTACTTC.

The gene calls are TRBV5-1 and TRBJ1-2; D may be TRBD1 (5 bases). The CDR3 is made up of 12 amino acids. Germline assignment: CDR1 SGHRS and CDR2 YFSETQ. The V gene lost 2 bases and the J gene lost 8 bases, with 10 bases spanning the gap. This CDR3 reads CASSFQGDGYTF. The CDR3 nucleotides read TGCGCCAGCAGCTTCCAGGGAGACGGCTACACCTTC. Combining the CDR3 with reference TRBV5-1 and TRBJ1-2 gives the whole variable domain KAGVTQTPRYLIKTRGQQVTLSCSPISGHRSVSWYQQTPGQGLQFLFEYFSETQRNKGNFPGRFSGRQFSNSRSEMNVSTLELGDSALYLCASSFQGDGYTFGSGTRLTVV.

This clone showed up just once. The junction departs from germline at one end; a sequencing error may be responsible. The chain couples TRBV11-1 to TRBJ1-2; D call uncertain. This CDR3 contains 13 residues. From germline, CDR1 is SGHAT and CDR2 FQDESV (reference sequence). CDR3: CATSPEADDGYTF. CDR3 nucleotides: TGTGCCACCAGCCCAGAGGCAGATGATGGCTACACCTTC.

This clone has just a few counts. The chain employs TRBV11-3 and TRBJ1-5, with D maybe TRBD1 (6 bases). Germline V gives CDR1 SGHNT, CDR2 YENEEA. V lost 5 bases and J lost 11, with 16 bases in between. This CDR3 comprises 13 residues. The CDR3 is CASSRDIVGAQHF. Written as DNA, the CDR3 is TGTGCCAGCAGCCGGGACATCGTTGGTGCCCAGCATTTT.

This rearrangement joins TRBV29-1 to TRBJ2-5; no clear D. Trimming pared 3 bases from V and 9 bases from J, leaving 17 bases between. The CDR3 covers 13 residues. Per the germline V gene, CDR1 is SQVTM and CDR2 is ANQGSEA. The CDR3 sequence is CSVDQPSKGSQYF. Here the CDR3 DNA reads TGCAGCGTTGACCAGCCCTCTAAAGGGTCCCAGTACTTC. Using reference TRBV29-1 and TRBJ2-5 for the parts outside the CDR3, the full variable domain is SAVISQKPSRDICQRGTSLTIQCQVDSQVTMMFWYRQQPGQSLTLIATANQGSEATYESGFVIDKFPISRPNLTFSTLTVSNMSPEDSSIYLCSVDQPSKGSQYFGPGTRLLVL.

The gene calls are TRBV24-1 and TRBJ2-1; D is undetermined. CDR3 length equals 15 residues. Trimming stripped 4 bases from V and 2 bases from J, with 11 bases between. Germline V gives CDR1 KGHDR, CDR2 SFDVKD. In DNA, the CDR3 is TGTGCCACCAGTGACGTCTCCGCCACCTACAATGAGCAGTTCTTC. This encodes CATSDVSATYNEQFF.

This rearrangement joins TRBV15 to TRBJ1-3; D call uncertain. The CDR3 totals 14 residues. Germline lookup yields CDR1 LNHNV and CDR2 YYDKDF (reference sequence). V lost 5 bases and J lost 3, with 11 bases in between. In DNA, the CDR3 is TGTGCCACCAGCCTAGGAGGGAATGGAAACACCATATATTTT. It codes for CATSLGGNGNTIYF.

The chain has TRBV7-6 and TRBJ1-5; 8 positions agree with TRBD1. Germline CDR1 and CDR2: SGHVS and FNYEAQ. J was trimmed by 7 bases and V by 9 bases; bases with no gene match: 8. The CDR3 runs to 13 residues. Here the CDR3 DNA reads TGTGCCAGTTCGACAGGGGCCCACCAGCCCCAGCATTTT. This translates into CASSTGAHQPQHF.

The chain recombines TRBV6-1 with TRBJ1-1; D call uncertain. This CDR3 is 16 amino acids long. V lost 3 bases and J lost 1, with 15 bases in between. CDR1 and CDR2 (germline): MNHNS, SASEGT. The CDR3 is CASSERPGWGNTEAFF. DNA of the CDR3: TGTGCCAGCAGTGAGCGCCCCGGGTGGGGGAACACTGAAGCTTTCTTT.

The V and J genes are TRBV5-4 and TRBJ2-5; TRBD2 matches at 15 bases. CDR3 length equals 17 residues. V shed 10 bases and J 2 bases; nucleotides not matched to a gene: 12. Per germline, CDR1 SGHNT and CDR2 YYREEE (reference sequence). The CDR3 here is CAASRTSGGAGQETQYF. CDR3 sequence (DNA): TGTGCCGCGAGTAGGACTAGCGGGGGGGCGGGGCAAGAGACCCAGTACTTC.

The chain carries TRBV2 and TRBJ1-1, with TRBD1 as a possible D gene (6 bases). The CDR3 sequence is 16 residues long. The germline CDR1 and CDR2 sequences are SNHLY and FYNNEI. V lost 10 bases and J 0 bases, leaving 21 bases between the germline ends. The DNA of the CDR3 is TGTGCCACCCCGGTGGGGCAGGGGACTTTGAACACTGAAGCTTTCTTT. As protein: CATPVGQGTLNTEAFF.